This T cell receptor (beta chain) emerged from a study of T cell repertoires in cytomegalovirus infection. Study summary: Public TCR beta signatures were indicative of both CMV infection and a matching HLA type.

Whole-study findings and limits: HLA-C-restricted CMV-specific TCR beta clonotypes were dominant in the ex vivo response.

Each CDR3 protein gets one entry after TCRdb re-called the reads with MiXCR. The table includes about 700,000 distinct CDR3 sequences, around a third detected once. With respect to this clonotype: The antigen is unknown.

V was cut by 5 bases and J by 3 bases, with 13 bases left in between. Germline V lookup: CDR1 LNHDA, CDR2 SQIVND (reference sequence). This CDR3 is 15 amino acids long. V usage is TRBV19 and J usage is TRBJ1-4; TRBD1 is a possible D gene (6 bases). This receptor was taken from a human donor in good health (CMV status not recorded). Some clones in this sample may be carry-over from other donors' samples. Material: cultured PBMCs, obtained from culture after CMV antigen stimulation. The CDR3, as DNA: TGTGCCAGTAGTCTATCAGGGGTACCTAATGAAAAACTGTTTTTT. This translates into CASSLSGVPNEKLFF.